These 20 T cell receptor beta chains share one sample of origin, sequenced in a study of blood T cell repertoires in COVID-19. Produced via immunoSEQ multiplex PCR; TCRdb's table is partial and in-frame only. The repertoire has over 250,000 clones, 80% to 90% of them found once; the top ten carry around 2%. Specimen: PBMCs or T cells enriched from blood (not recorded which). These receptors were taken from a woman aged 18-29 years who had recovered from COVID-19.

The chain combines TRBV13 with TRBJ2-4, with D possibly matching TRBD2 (5 bases). CDR1 and CDR2 (germline): PRHDT, FYEKMQ (reference sequence). CDR3 length: 16 amino acids. Between the trimmed V and J ends, which lost 5 bases and 7 bases, there was a span of 21 bases. The CDR3 bases are TGTGCCAGCAGCGCAGAGAGCCTGTCAGGACTGAACATTCAGTACTTC. Translated, it gives CASSAESLSGLNIQYF.

The chain couples TRBV10-2 to TRBJ1-2; D is possibly TRBD1 (6 bases). The CDR3 runs 11 residues. Germline values: CDR1 WSHSY, CDR2 SAAADI. V lost 6 bases and J lost 7, with 9 bases in between. CDR3: CASSEGGGYTF. As DNA, the CDR3 is TGCGCCAGCAGCGAAGGGGGTGGCTACACCTTC.

V usage is TRBV5-4 and J usage is TRBJ2-7; tentative D call: TRBD1 (5 bases). In germline, CDR1 is SGHNT, CDR2 YYREEE (reference sequence). The CDR3 sequence is 14 residues long. The germline V and J ends were trimmed by 1 base and 2 bases, with 10 bases remaining between them. CDR3 in DNA: TGTGCCAGCAGCTTGCAGGGAAGAGCCTACGAGCAGTACTTC. Its translation: CASSLQGRAYEQYF.

This clone was observed a few times. The CDR3 nucleotides are TGTGCCAGCAGCGAGGAAGGGCAGGGTCCGTTCTTC. Translation gives CASSEEGQGPFF. The V and J genes are TRBV7-6 and TRBJ2-1, with D possibly TRBD1 on 5 matching bases. Trimming stripped 5 bases from V and 15 bases from J, with 17 bases between. Germline-derived CDR1 and CDR2 are SGHVS and FNYEAQ. The CDR3 is 12 amino acids.

V is TRBV7-9 and J is TRBJ1-4, with 7 bases fitting TRBD1. The germline CDR1 and CDR2 sequences are SEHNR and FQNEAQ (reference sequence). Germline trimming cut 9 bases from V and 5 bases from J; bases unmatched to any gene: 6. The CDR3 contains 13 residues. The CDR3 coding sequence is TGTGCCAGTTCCGGGACAGAGAATGAAAAACTGTTTTTT. This sequence encodes CASSGTENEKLFF.

CDR3 nucleotide sequence: TGTGCCATCAGTGTTGGGGGGGGCCGATTCCAAGAGACCCAGTACTTC. Translating gives CAISVGGGRFQETQYF. This chain connects TRBV10-3 to TRBJ2-5; perhaps TRBD2 as D (7 bases). Germline CDR1 ENHRY, CDR2 SYGVKD. Trimming removed 4 bases from V and 1 base from J, with 16 bases in between. This CDR3 contains 16 residues.

CDR3 in DNA: TGTGCCAGCAGTTACCAGACAGGGTCTGGGGCCAACGTCCTGACTTTC. As protein: CASSYQTGSGANVLTF. The chain links TRBV6-5 to TRBJ2-6; 7 positions match TRBD1. Germline V gene sequence: CDR1 MNHEY, CDR2 SVGAGI. V shed 2 bases and J 1 base; nucleotides not matched to a gene: 2. The CDR3 contains 16 residues.

In DNA, the CDR3 is TGTGCCACCAGCAGAGCCCCCGGGACAGGCTCTGGGGCCAACGTCCTGACTTTC. It yields the protein CATSRAPGTGSGANVLTF. V is TRBV15 and J is TRBJ2-6, with 8 nucleotides matching TRBD1. CDR1 LNHNV and CDR2 YYDKDF come from the germline V gene (reference sequence). With 1 base clipped from V and 0 bases from J, the junction kept 5 bases outside the gene matches. This CDR3 region has 18 residues.

As DNA, the CDR3 is TGTGCCAGCAGCTTAGATTTTGCGGGGGCCCAAGAGACCCAGTACTTC. Translated: CASSLDFAGAQETQYF. This chain links TRBV11-2 with TRBJ2-5; tentatively, D is TRBD2 (7 bases). The ends were cut back, 0 bases at V and 1 base at J, with 12 bases in the middle. There are 16 residues in the CDR3. CDR1 is SGHAT, CDR2 FQNNGV, per germline.

The chain employs TRBV5-8 and TRBJ2-3, with D possibly TRBD1 on 6 matching bases. The CDR3 sequence is 14 residues long. The germline V gene has CDR1 SGHTS and CDR2 YDEGEE. With 2 bases removed from V and 4 bases from J, the gap between germline ends came to 11 bases. The CDR3 DNA reads TGTGCCAGCAGCTTCGGACAGATCGCAGATACGCAGTATTTT. This gives the protein CASSFGQIADTQYF.

The genes are TRBV6-5 and TRBJ2-7; perhaps TRBD2 as D (5 bases). This CDR3 contains 14 residues. The germline V gene encodes CDR1 MNHEY and CDR2 SVGAGI. The V gene lost 8 bases and the J gene lost 2 bases, with 16 bases spanning the gap. CDR3 in DNA: TGTGCCAGCGATCGTGGGCAGGAGGCCTACGAGCAGTACTTC. Protein product: CASDRGQEAYEQYF.

The chain recombines TRBV5-1 with TRBJ1-1; the D gene is possibly TRBD1 (5 bases). Trimming stripped 4 bases from V and 1 base from J, with 11 bases between. The CDR3 runs 14 residues. Germline V gene lookup returns CDR1 SGHRS and CDR2 YFSETQ. CDR3 nucleotides: TGCGCCAGCAGCGACCAGGGTGGGAACACTGAAGCTTTCTTT. Its translation is CASSDQGGNTEAFF.

This sequence joins TRBV7-3 and TRBJ2-3; 11 nucleotides match TRBD1. Per germline, CDR1 SGHTA and CDR2 FQGTGA. There are 15 residues in the CDR3. With 4 bases clipped from V and 4 bases from J, the junction kept 4 bases outside the gene matches. The CDR3 nucleotides are TGTGCCAGCAGCTACGGACAGGGGGCCGCAGATACGCAGTATTTT. This translates into CASSYGQGAADTQYF.

V gene TRBV5-1 combines with J gene TRBJ1-3; D is ambiguous. CDR3 length: 15 amino acids. Deletions cut 6 bases from V and 2 bases from J, with 15 bases between. The germline CDR1 and CDR2 sequences are SGHRS and YFSETQ. The CDR3 DNA is TGCGCCAGCACCCAAGGCGGTCTCGCTGGAAACACCATATATTTT. Translation gives CASTQGGLAGNTIYF.

The rearrangement joins TRBV3-1 (or the pseudogene TRBV3-2) to TRBJ2-1; D remains ambiguous. CDR1 and CDR2 from the germline V gene are LGHDT and YNNKEL (reference sequence). V shed 2 bases and J shed 0 bases, with 5 bases lying between them. CDR3 length equals 14 residues. CDR3 loop: CASSQKSSYNEQFF. The CDR3 nucleotides read TGTGCCAGCAGCCAAAAGAGCTCCTACAATGAGCAGTTCTTC.

The chain is built from TRBV9 and TRBJ2-1, with TRBD2 identical over 9 bases. The CDR3 loop spans 15 amino acids. Germline assignment: CDR1 SGDLS and CDR2 YYNGEE. The V and J ends lost 0 bases and 8 bases, in that order; junction bases with no gene match: 6. CDR3 residues: CASSVGASGVDEQFF. CDR3 coding DNA: TGTGCCAGCAGCGTAGGGGCTAGCGGGGTTGATGAGCAGTTCTTC.

J is TRBJ1-3 and V is TRBV9; tentative D call: TRBD1 (5 bases). The CDR3 runs to 13 residues. V gave up 1 base and J gave up 4 bases, with 6 bases separating them. CDR1 and CDR2 from the germline V gene are SGDLS and YYNGEE. The DNA of the CDR3 is TGTGCCAGCAGCGTAAACAGGGGAAACACCATATATTTT. It specifies CASSVNRGNTIYF.

The chain links TRBV7-8 to TRBJ2-1; 8 positions agree with TRBD1. The CDR3 has 16 residues. CDR1 is SGHVS, CDR2 FQNEAQ, per germline. J lost 6 bases, V lost 3 bases, and 10 bases had no gene match. This CDR3 is CASSFPGTGSFNEQFF. The CDR3 DNA follows: TGTGCCAGCAGCTTCCCCGGGACAGGTTCTTTCAATGAGCAGTTCTTC.

J is TRBJ1-1 and V is TRBV5-1, with a weak D call TRBD1 (5 bases). Germline V lookup: CDR1 SGHRS, CDR2 YFSETQ. Between the trimmed V and J ends, which lost 3 bases and 6 bases, there was a span of 9 bases. The CDR3 consists of 12 residues. The chain's CDR3 is CASSSTGAEAFF. CDR3 DNA: TGCGCCAGCAGCTCAACGGGGGCTGAAGCTTTCTTT.

CDR3 sequence (DNA): TGTGCCAGCAGTTACTCTATACTAGCGGGGGTAGAGCAGTACTTC. This codes for CASSYSILAGVEQYF. The V call is TRBV6-5, the J call TRBJ2-7; TRBD2 aligns across 11 bases. The germline V gene has CDR1 MNHEY and CDR2 SVGAGI. The CDR3 runs to 15 residues. The J segment lost 7 bases and the V segment lost 0 bases, leaving 5 bases of the junction unmatched.